The rows below give T cell receptor beta chains drawn from one sample of a study of blood T cell repertoires in COVID-19. Only in-frame clones appear in the TCRdb table, and some are missing; sequencing was by immunoSEQ multiplex PCR. The sample holds about 200,000 clones; about four fifths are singletons and the top ten take around 8%. The specimen sequenced was peripheral blood. These receptors were taken from a woman aged 60-75 years with COVID-19, enrolled during active disease. CDR3s include the opening cysteine and the closing phenylalanine or tryptophan. A D gene is named only where the DNA matches it firmly. Rows may omit the clone size; those that give it use once, few, many or a size class.

>17|TRBJ1-3|TRBV5-1|-|TRBD1
CASSYTGTGVAGNTIYF
TGCGCCAGCAGCTATACCGGGACAGGGGTGGCTGGAAACACCATATATTTT
>15|TRBJ2-1|TRBV3-1/TRBV3-2|once|TRBD2
CASSQGTSGLSEQFF
TGTGCCAGCAGCCAAGGGACTAGCGGACTTTCTGAGCAGTTCTTC
>15|TRBJ1-6|TRBV5-5|few|TRBD1
CASFPTGVNNSPLHF
TGTGCCAGCTTCCCGACAGGGGTTAATAATTCACCCCTCCACTTT
>15|TRBJ2-6|TRBV18|-|-
CASSPAYGEANVLTF
TGTGCCAGCTCACCAGCGTACGGTGAGGCCAACGTCCTGACTTTC
>16|TRBJ2-3|TRBV5-4|-|TRBD2
CASSQSGTRRTDTQYF
TGTGCCAGCAGCCAGTCCGGGACTAGGCGCACAGATACGCAGTATTTT
>14|TRBJ1-2|TRBV3-1/TRBV3-2|-|TRBD1
CASSQDRVPRGYTF
TGTGCCAGCAGCCAGGACAGGGTACCGCGGGGCTACACCTTC
>16|TRBJ2-2|TRBV5-4|-|TRBD1
CASSHSGQGGTGELFF
TGTGCCAGCAGTCACTCAGGACAGGGAGGTACCGGGGAGCTGTTTTTT
>12|TRBJ2-5|TRBV7-8|-|-
CASRARRETQYF
TGTGCCAGCAGGGCAAGGAGGGAGACCCAGTACTTC
>14|TRBJ1-6|TRBV9|-|-
CASSGQDYNSPLHF
TGTGCCAGCAGCGGACAGGACTATAATTCACCCCTCCACTTT
>15|TRBJ1-2|TRBV7-9|-|-
CASSRGPVFDYGYTF
TGTGCCAGCAGCCGTGGGCCGGTGTTTGACTATGGCTACACCTTC
>17|TRBJ2-4|TRBV3-1/TRBV3-2|once|-
CASSQGRTGIAKNIQYF
TGTGCCAGCAGCCAAGGCAGAACAGGGATAGCCAAAAACATTCAGTACTTC
>15|TRBJ2-1|TRBV5-1|-|TRBD1
CASSLDRGPYNEQFF
TGCGCCAGCAGCTTGGACAGGGGGCCTTACAATGAGCAGTTCTTC
>12|TRBJ1-1|TRBV7-8|-|TRBD1
CASSPHRGEAFF
TGTGCCAGCAGCCCTCACAGGGGTGAAGCTTTCTTT
>14|TRBJ1-3|TRBV29-1|-|-
CSVAPDNSGNTIYF
TGCAGCGTTGCACCCGACAACTCTGGAAACACCATATATTTT
>15|TRBJ1-4|TRBV25-1|-|-
CASSDPTVFNEKLFF
TGTGCCAGCAGTGACCCGACAGTATTTAATGAAAAACTGTTTTTT
>13|TRBJ1-2|TRBV7-3|-|TRBD1
CASSLDRVTGYTF
TGTGCCAGCAGTCTCGACAGGGTGACGGGCTACACCTTC
>15|TRBJ2-5|TRBV7-3|-|TRBD2
CASSSTGRARETQYF
TGTGCCAGCAGCTCTACCGGGAGGGCCAGAGAGACCCAGTACTTC
>12|TRBJ1-1|TRBV7-8|-|-
CASSFSVTEAFF
TGTGCCAGCAGCTTCTCTGTCACTGAAGCTTTCTTT
>14|TRBJ1-1|TRBV5-1|-|-
CASSLETTNTEAFF
TGCGCCAGCAGCTTGGAAACTACGAACACTGAAGCTTTCTTT
>15|TRBJ1-6|TRBV7-6|few|-
CASSLAQGLDSPLHF
TGTGCCAGCAGCTTAGCGCAGGGGCTGGATTCACCCCTCCACTTT
>15|TRBJ1-5|TRBV19|-|-
CASSINERYDQPQHF
TGTGCCAGTAGTATAAACGAACGGTACGATCAGCCCCAGCATTTT
>14|TRBJ1-1|TRBV11-3|-|-
CASSLEGAHTEAFF
TGTGCCAGCAGCTTAGAGGGGGCTCATACTGAAGCTTTCTTT
>14|TRBJ2-7|TRBV15|-|TRBD2
CATAGSGDSYEQYF
TGTGCCACTGCCGGCAGCGGGGACTCCTACGAGCAGTACTTC
>14|TRBJ1-1|TRBV15|-|-
CATSRDYQGLEAFF
TGTGCCACCAGCAGAGACTACCAGGGATTAGAAGCTTTCTTT
>14|TRBJ2-7|TRBV28|-|-
CASRTEKSAYEQYF
TGTGCCAGCAGGACAGAAAAAAGCGCCTACGAGCAGTACTTC
>15|TRBJ1-4|TRBV4-2|once|TRBD1
CASSEQGKANEKLFF
TGTGCCAGCAGCGAACAGGGGAAAGCTAATGAAAAACTGTTTTTT
>14|TRBJ2-7|TRBV7-9|few|TRBD2
CASSPGLVMDEQYF
TGTGCCAGCAGCCCAGGACTAGTAATGGACGAGCAGTACTTC
>12|TRBJ2-5|TRBV2|-|-
CASSEASQTQYF
TGTGCCAGCAGTGAAGCTAGTCAGACCCAGTACTTC
>17|TRBJ1-2|TRBV18|-|TRBD1
CASSPLRGQGNENGYTF
TGTGCCAGCTCACCCCTTAGGGGACAGGGCAATGAAAATGGCTACACCTTC
>15|TRBJ1-1|TRBV27|-|-
CASSYGTARGTEAFF
TGTGCCAGCAGTTACGGGACCGCGAGGGGGACTGAAGCTTTCTTT
>16|TRBJ2-3|TRBV7-3|-|TRBD2
CASSLKGAGATDTQYF
TGTGCCAGCAGCTTAAAGGGAGCGGGAGCCACAGATACGCAGTATTTT
>15|TRBJ2-1|TRBV7-3|once|TRBD2
CASSLPASGRHEQFF
TGTGCCAGCAGCTTACCAGCTAGCGGGAGACATGAGCAGTTCTTC
>16|TRBJ1-3|TRBV19|-|-
CASSISPVELGNTIYF
TGTGCCAGTAGTATCTCCCCAGTTGAACTAGGAAACACCATATATTTT
>15|TRBJ2-5|TRBV6-2/TRBV6-3|-|TRBD1
CASSRDRGIGETQYF
TGTGCCAGCAGTAGGGACAGGGGAATAGGAGAGACCCAGTACTTC
>12|TRBJ1-5|TRBV19|-|-
CASSFGNQPQHF
TGTGCCAGTAGTTTCGGGAATCAGCCCCAGCATTTT
>13|TRBJ1-2|TRBV28|-|-
CASSLAMRYGYTF
TGTGCCAGCAGTCTTGCGATGCGGTATGGCTACACCTTC
>16|TRBJ1-1|TRBV18|-|-
CASSRSGGKRDTEAFF
TGTGCCAGCTCACGTTCGGGGGGAAAGAGGGACACTGAAGCTTTCTTT
>17|TRBJ2-5|TRBV7-2|-|TRBD2
CASSPRGGLAGGETQYF
TGTGCCAGCAGCCCTAGGGGGGGACTAGCGGGAGGGGAGACCCAGTACTTC
>15|TRBJ2-1|TRBV5-4|-|TRBD2
CASSFSGREDNEQFF
TGTGCCAGCAGCTTTAGCGGGAGGGAAGACAATGAGCAGTTCTTC
>15|TRBJ1-6|TRBV14|many|-
CASSRAGRGNSPLHF
TGTGCCAGCAGCCGAGCCGGGAGGGGGAATTCACCCCTCCACTTT
>16|TRBJ2-3|TRBV5-1|few|TRBD2
CASSLATGTSGGGQYF
TGCGCCAGCAGCTTGGCCACGGGGACTAGCGGGGGCGGGCAGTATTTT
>17|TRBJ2-1|TRBV4-2|once|TRBD2
CASSQDQAGGTINEQFF
TGTGCCAGCAGCCAAGATCAAGCGGGGGGGACTATCAATGAGCAGTTCTTC
>16|TRBJ1-3|TRBV6-1|-|TRBD1
CASSEPGRGSGNTIYF
TGTGCCAGCAGTGAACCAGGCAGGGGGTCTGGAAACACCATATATTTT
>13|TRBJ1-6|TRBV11-3|-|-
CASSLGGNSPLHF
TGTGCCAGCAGCTTAGGCGGAAATTCACCCCTCCACTTT
>15|TRBJ1-4|TRBV6-5|-|-
CASSYDGQITEKLFF
TGTGCCAGCAGTTACGACGGACAGATAACTGAAAAACTGTTTTTT
>17|TRBJ2-2|TRBV3-1/TRBV3-2|few|-
CASSQAVRPTRTGELFF
TGTGCCAGCAGCCAAGCAGTGCGCCCCACGAGGACCGGGGAGCTGTTTTTT
>15|TRBJ1-6|TRBV6-1|-|-
CASSEAARVNTPLHF
TGTGCCAGCAGTGAAGCGGCCCGGGTCAATACACCCCTCCACTTT
>15|TRBJ1-4|TRBV2|once|-
CASSETPTTNEKLFF
TGTGCCAGCAGTGAGACACCGACAACTAATGAAAAACTGTTTTTT
>14|TRBJ2-7|TRBV5-4|-|TRBD2
CASSPRLAGDEQYF
TGTGCCAGCAGTCCCAGACTAGCGGGAGACGAGCAGTACTTC
>13|TRBJ2-5|TRBV29-1|-|-
CSAIKGQKETQYF
TGCAGCGCGATTAAAGGACAGAAAGAGACCCAGTACTTC